The entry that follows covers one T cell receptor beta chain sequence. Sequenced by immunoSEQ multiplex PCR; TCRdb stores in-frame clones only, minus some. Of hundreds of thousands of clones in the sample, around 86% were seen once. The sample comes from a study of blood T cell repertoires in COVID-19. Study summary: From T cells, B-cell-depleted T cells, or PBMCs came the material, which was cDNA or gDNA.

Participants were aged about 18 to 100 years from around 24 US areas. Assignment of participants to cohorts was predicated upon participant-reported clinical history. Cohort 3 recovered donors had two negative PCRs, clearance, or symptom resolution. Germline-derived CDR1 and CDR2 are MDHEN and SYDVKM. Trimming took 2 bases from V and 7 from J, leaving 8 bases between them. CDR3 length equals 12 residues. Specimen: PBMCs or T cells enriched from blood (not recorded which). The source of this sequence is a man aged 25 to 45 who had recovered from COVID-19. The chain combines TRBV28 with TRBJ1-1; D is possibly TRBD1 (6 bases). The CDR3 bases are TGTGCCAGCAGTTTAGCCAGGGGTGAAGCTTTCTTT. Translating gives CASSLARGEAFF.